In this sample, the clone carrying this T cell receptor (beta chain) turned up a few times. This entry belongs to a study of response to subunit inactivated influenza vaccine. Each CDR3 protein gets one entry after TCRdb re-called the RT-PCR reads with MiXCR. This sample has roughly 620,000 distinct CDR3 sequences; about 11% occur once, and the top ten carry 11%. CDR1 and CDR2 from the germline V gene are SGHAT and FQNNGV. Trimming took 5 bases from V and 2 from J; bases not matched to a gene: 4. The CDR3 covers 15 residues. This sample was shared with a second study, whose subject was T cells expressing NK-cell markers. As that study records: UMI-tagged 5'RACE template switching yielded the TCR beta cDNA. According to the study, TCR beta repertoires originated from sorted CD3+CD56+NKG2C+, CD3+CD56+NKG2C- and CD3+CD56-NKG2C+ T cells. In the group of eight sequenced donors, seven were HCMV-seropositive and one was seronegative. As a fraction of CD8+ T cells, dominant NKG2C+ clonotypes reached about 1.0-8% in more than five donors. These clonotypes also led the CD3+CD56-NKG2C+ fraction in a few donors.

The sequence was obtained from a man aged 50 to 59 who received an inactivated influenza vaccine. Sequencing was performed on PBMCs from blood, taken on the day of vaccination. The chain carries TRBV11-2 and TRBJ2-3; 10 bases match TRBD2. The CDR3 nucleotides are TGTGCCAGCAGCCAAGCGGGAGGGCCCACAGATACGCAGTATTTT. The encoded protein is CASSQAGGPTDTQYF.